This T cell receptor (beta chain) was captured by sequencing in a study of CD8+CD57+ T cells in acquired aplastic anemia. Investigators profiled TCR beta VDJ and CDR3 from genomic DNA template. Via MiXCR, TCRdb re-called the reads, giving one row per CDR3 protein. Here the sample spans 150,000 to 200,000 distinct CDR3 sequences, less than 60% being singletons. All sequencing subjects had displayed CD8+CD57+ cell expansion on flow cytometry. CDR3 size: 15 residues. Germline loops: CDR1 MGHDK, CDR2 SYGVNS. V trimming: 10 bases; J trimming: 3 bases; junction bases outside the gene matches: 12. Input material: sorted CD4+, CD8+, or CD8+CD57+ T cells (not recorded which) from PBMCs. The TCR sequence derives from a human donor with aplastic anemia. The chain has TRBV25-1 and TRBJ1-1; 9 bases agree with TRBD1. CDR3 sequence (DNA): TGTGCCACCACGAGGACAGGGGCGAGGGACACTGAAGCTTTCTTT. Amino acid sequence: CATTRTGARDTEAFF.